This is a list of T cell receptor beta chains from one sample in a study of cytotoxic CD8 clonotypes in ibrutinib-treated CLL. The data were produced by immunoSEQ multiplex PCR, yet TCRdb's version contains in-frame clones alone and is incomplete. This table has 250,000 to 350,000 clones, approximately 79% appearing once. The source was PBMCs, collected at disease progression, from a patient treated with ibrutinib. Receptors originate from a human donor with chronic lymphocytic leukemia. CDR3s include the opening cysteine and the closing phenylalanine or tryptophan. A D gene is named only where the DNA matches it firmly. The size of a clone is reported for some rows only, either as once, few or many, or as a class for expanded clones.

CDR3 DNA	CDR3 protein	V gene	J gene	D gene	clone size
TGTGCCAGCCATAAGAGCGGCTTCACTGAAGCTTTCTTT	CASHKSGFTEAFF	TRBV28	TRBJ1-1	NA	NA
TGTGCCAGCAGTGGACAGGGGGCCTTAAGCTACACCTTC	CASSGQGALSYTF	TRBV6-6	TRBJ1-2	TRBD1	NA
TGTGCCAGCAGCCGAGGATATACAGGACAGATGAACACTGAAGCTTTCTTT	CASSRGYTGQMNTEAFF	TRBV5-4	TRBJ1-1	NA	NA
TGTGCCAGCAGCCGTAACGGGGGTGGTGAGCAGTTCTTC	CASSRNGGGEQFF	TRBV5-4	TRBJ2-1	NA	NA
TGTGCCAGCTCACTTAGCGGGAACCCCACAGATACGCAGTATTTT	CASSLSGNPTDTQYF	TRBV18	TRBJ2-3	TRBD2	NA
TGTGCCAGCACTCGACAGGGCCTGCTCCAGTTCTTC	CASTRQGLLQFF	TRBV6-6	TRBJ2-1	TRBD1	few
TGTGCCAGCTCACCAACCGGGGGCCCGTATGGCTACACCTTC	CASSPTGGPYGYTF	TRBV18	TRBJ1-2	NA	NA
TGTGCCAGCAGCTTCGATTCGGGGTGGGGCACTGAAGCTTTCTTT	CASSFDSGWGTEAFF	TRBV7-9	TRBJ1-1	NA	once
TGTGCCAGCTCACCTAACCCCCATCAGCCCCAGCATTTT	CASSPNPHQPQHF	TRBV18	TRBJ1-5	NA	NA
TGCGCCAGCATCCGGGACAGGGTCAACTATGGCTACACCTTC	CASIRDRVNYGYTF	TRBV10-2	TRBJ1-2	TRBD1	NA
TGTGCCAGCAGTTACGCGGGGGGGACAGATACGCAGTATTTT	CASSYAGGTDTQYF	TRBV6-5	TRBJ2-3	TRBD2	NA
TGTGCCAGCAGTTACAGACTAGGCAATGAGCAGTTCTTC	CASSYRLGNEQFF	TRBV6-6	TRBJ2-1	NA	NA
TGTGCCAGCAGCTCCCCAGGGTTAACTAATGAAAAACTGTTTTTT	CASSSPGLTNEKLFF	TRBV9	TRBJ1-4	NA	NA
TGTGCCAGCAGCTTAGTCGGGACTTCAAATCAGCCCCAGCATTTT	CASSLVGTSNQPQHF	TRBV7-8	TRBJ1-5	NA	NA
TGTGCCAGAAGCTTTTTACGGGTAGGTGATACGCAGTATTTT	CARSFLRVGDTQYF	TRBV5-3	TRBJ2-3	NA	NA
TGCAGCGCAACCGACCGGGGGGGGTCCACAGATACGCAGTATTTT	CSATDRGGSTDTQYF	TRBV29-1	TRBJ2-3	TRBD2	NA
TGTGCCACCAGCGGGGGACTAGCGGGGGACACAGATACGCAGTATTTT	CATSGGLAGDTDTQYF	TRBV15	TRBJ2-3	TRBD2	NA
TGTGCCAGCAGCTTGGCGGGGCCGAGCATTCAGTACTTC	CASSLAGPSIQYF	TRBV5-6	TRBJ2-4	NA	few
TGCAGCGCTCTCTCAGACAGATTTACCGGGGAGCTGTTTTTT	CSALSDRFTGELFF	TRBV29-1	TRBJ2-2	NA	NA
TGCGCCAGCAGCCAAGATGCTGGGACTAGCGGGCGTAATGAGCAGTTCTTC	CASSQDAGTSGRNEQFF	TRBV4-3	TRBJ2-1	TRBD2	NA
TGTGCCAGCAGTCAATACCCAGGGACGCGGGATGAGCAGTTCTTC	CASSQYPGTRDEQFF	TRBV27	TRBJ2-1	NA	NA
TGTGCCTCCTTACTAGAGCGGGGAACTGAAGCTTTCTTT	CASLLERGTEAFF	TRBV15	TRBJ1-1	NA	NA
TGTGCCAGCAGTGTAGGGACTAGCGGTTACAATGAGCAGTTCTTC	CASSVGTSGYNEQFF	TRBV6-4	TRBJ2-1	TRBD2	once
TGTGCCAGCAGTTACTCTATCGGGAGATACTACGAGCAGTACTTC	CASSYSIGRYYEQYF	TRBV6-5	TRBJ2-7	NA	NA
TGTGCCAGCAGCATAAGCGGGGGTCGTCCGTTCTTC	CASSISGGRPFF	TRBV9	TRBJ2-1	TRBD2	NA
TGTGCCAGCAGTTTTCGGTCCAGAGGTGAAAAACTGTTTTTT	CASSFRSRGEKLFF	TRBV27	TRBJ1-4	NA	NA
TGTGCCAGCTCAGACGGGGGGGCCTACTACAATGAGCAGTTCTTC	CASSDGGAYYNEQFF	TRBV18	TRBJ2-1	TRBD2	NA
TGCGCCAGCAGCTGGGACAGGGGGCACGGCGAGCAGTACTTC	CASSWDRGHGEQYF	TRBV5-1	TRBJ2-7	TRBD1	NA
TGTGCCAGCAGCCCTAGCTGGCTCAACGAGCAGTACTTC	CASSPSWLNEQYF	TRBV7-9	TRBJ2-7	NA	NA
TGTGCCAGTAGTACATCCCTAAGTACAGGTTACGAGCAGTACTTC	CASSTSLSTGYEQYF	TRBV19	TRBJ2-7	NA	NA
TGCGCCAGCAGCTTGGAGACCCAAGAGACCCAGTACTTC	CASSLETQETQYF	TRBV5-1	TRBJ2-5	NA	NA
TGTGCCAGCAGCTTCTACAGGGTGTCGGAGTACAATGAGCAGTTCTTC	CASSFYRVSEYNEQFF	TRBV7-2	TRBJ2-1	NA	few
TGTGCCAGTAGAACATCAGGGGTTTCGAACACTGAAGCTTTCTTT	CASRTSGVSNTEAFF	TRBV19	TRBJ1-1	NA	NA
TGTGCCAGCAGCTTTGCGGGTTGGGATGAGCAGTTCTTC	CASSFAGWDEQFF	TRBV13	TRBJ2-1	NA	NA
TGTGCCAGCAGCTTAGCGACAGGGTCCAATGAGCAGTTCTTC	CASSLATGSNEQFF	TRBV11-2	TRBJ2-1	TRBD1	NA
TGTGCCAGCAGCAAACGGGGGCCACGATACGAGCAGTACTTC	CASSKRGPRYEQYF	TRBV5-6	TRBJ2-7	NA	NA
TGTGCCAGCAGAGGGGGGATCCGTGAAAAACTGTTTTTT	CASRGGIREKLFF	TRBV6-1	TRBJ1-4	NA	NA
TGTGCCAGCAGCTTAGCGGGGACCGAGCAGTACTTC	CASSLAGTEQYF	TRBV7-3	TRBJ2-7	NA	NA
TGTGCCAGTAGTGTCACCGGGACAGGGAGCTATGGCTACACCTTC	CASSVTGTGSYGYTF	TRBV19	TRBJ1-2	TRBD1	NA
TGCGCCAGCAGCCAAGATCGGCTTGTAACAGATACGCAGTATTTT	CASSQDRLVTDTQYF	TRBV4-1	TRBJ2-3	NA	NA
TGCACCAGCAGCCAACCGGGACTAGCGGGGGGGCCGGACGAGCAGTTCTTC	CTSSQPGLAGGPDEQFF	TRBV1	TRBJ2-1	NA	NA
TGTGCCAGCAGCTTACAGGGACAGGGGGCTATCTACGAGCAGTACTTC	CASSLQGQGAIYEQYF	TRBV13	TRBJ2-7	TRBD1	NA
TGTGCCAGCAGCCCCGGGAAGGCCTACGAGCAGTACTTC	CASSPGKAYEQYF	TRBV5-6	TRBJ2-7	NA	once
TGTGCCAGCACTCAGTTCTCTGGAAACACCATATATTTT	CASTQFSGNTIYF	TRBV7-6	TRBJ1-3	NA	NA
TGTGCCAGCAGCGCTAGGGAGTACCCCTACAATGAGCAGTTCTTC	CASSAREYPYNEQFF	TRBV9	TRBJ2-1	NA	NA
TGTGCCAGCAAGGGGGACGAGCAGTACTTC	CASKGDEQYF	TRBV28	TRBJ2-7	NA	NA
TGCGCCAGCAGCTTAGCTAGAGGCTCCTACAATGAGCAGTTCTTC	CASSLARGSYNEQFF	TRBV5-1	TRBJ2-1	NA	NA